The rows below give T cell receptor beta chains drawn from one sample of a study of blood T cell repertoires in COVID-19. Clones were sequenced by immunoSEQ multiplex PCR, and TCRdb holds only the in-frame ones, with some missing. The sample carries under 80,000 clones, around 89% recorded once. The sequenced sample consisted of peripheral blood. The source of these receptors is a man between 65 and 85 years old with active or convalescent COVID-19. Each CDR3 is given with its conserved first and last residue. The D gene is left open where the match is weak. Clone size appears in some rows only: once, few, many, or a class for an expanded clone.

J gene | D gene | clone size | V gene | CDR3 DNA | CDR3 protein
TRBJ1-6 | - | few | TRBV30 | TGTGCCTGGAGCACCGGGGTGGCACCCCTCCACTTT | CAWSTGVAPLHF
TRBJ1-2 | - | - | TRBV6-6 | TGTGCCAGCAGTTACTCGACAGCCCGAGGTGGCTACACCTTC | CASSYSTARGGYTF
TRBJ2-1 | TRBD2 | - | TRBV5-1 | TGCGCCAGCCGACTAGCGGGTGCAAACAATGAGCAGTTCTTC | CASRLAGANNEQFF
TRBJ1-2 | - | - | TRBV6-1 | TGTGCCAGCAGTGAAGACGTTCGATGGCAGTCCTATGGCTACACCTTC | CASSEDVRWQSYGYTF
TRBJ1-3 | - | - | TRBV7-9 | TGTGCCAGCAGCTTAGCCGGGAGTTCTGGAAACACCATATATTTT | CASSLAGSSGNTIYF
TRBJ2-1 | TRBD1 | - | TRBV28 | TGTGCCAGCAGTTTCAGGGGGCGCGATGAGCAGTTCTTC | CASSFRGRDEQFF
TRBJ1-2 | - | few | TRBV27 | TGTGCCAGCAGTTTTTTTCCCATCCGGGGCATCGGGACTTACACCTTC | CASSFFPIRGIGTYTF
TRBJ2-1 | TRBD2 | - | TRBV5-1 | TGCGCCAGCAGCCTTAGCGGGAGGGCCTACAATGAGCAGTTCTTC | CASSLSGRAYNEQFF
TRBJ1-5 | - | - | TRBV21-1 | TGTGCCAGCAGCAATACAGGGGGCGAGGGCAATCAGCCCCAGCATTTT | CASSNTGGEGNQPQHF
TRBJ2-1 | TRBD2 | once | TRBV5-1 | TGCGCCAGCAGCGATGGGGGACTAGCGGGTAACAATGAGCAGTTCTTC | CASSDGGLAGNNEQFF
TRBJ1-1 | TRBD1 | - | TRBV4-2 | TGTGCCAGCAGCCAAGATCTGTTTAGACAGGGCGGTGAAGCTTTCTTT | CASSQDLFRQGGEAFF
TRBJ1-1 | TRBD1 | - | TRBV6-5 | TGTGCCTGTACTAGGTTAGGGGGCCGGGGCACTGAAGCTTTCTTT | CACTRLGGRGTEAFF
TRBJ2-7 | TRBD1 | - | TRBV6-1 | TGTGCCAGCAGTGAGAGGGGGCGAGGATCCTACGAGCAGTACTTC | CASSERGRGSYEQYF
TRBJ1-5 | - | - | TRBV28 | TGTGCCAGCAGGAAAACAGGGTTAGATCAGCCCCAGCATTTT | CASRKTGLDQPQHF
TRBJ1-5 | - | - | TRBV28 | TGTGCCAGCAGGTTAGGGCCCAATCAGCCCCAGCATTTT | CASRLGPNQPQHF
TRBJ1-2 | - | - | TRBV4-2 | TGTGCCAGCAGCCAAGATCGGGGGGCCGCCTGGGGCTACACCTTC | CASSQDRGAAWGYTF
TRBJ1-1 | TRBD1 | - | TRBV6-2/TRBV6-3 | TGTGCCAGCAGTTACCCAGAGGACAGGGGGTGGGACACTGAAGCTTTCTTT | CASSYPEDRGWDTEAFF
TRBJ2-3 | TRBD1 | - | TRBV5-1 | TGCGCCAGCAGCCCGCAGGGGGCCACAGATACGCAGTATTTT | CASSPQGATDTQYF
TRBJ1-2 | - | few | TRBV28 | TGTGCCAGCAGTTTAAGGGGTTGGTATGGCTACACCTTC | CASSLRGWYGYTF
TRBJ1-1 | TRBD1 | - | TRBV10-3 | TGTGCCATCAGTGACGACAGGGCGATTGCTTTCTTT | CAISDDRAIAFF
TRBJ1-2 | - | - | TRBV19 | TGTGCCAGTAGTATGCAGGTCCAACTTAACTATGGCTACACCTTC | CASSMQVQLNYGYTF
TRBJ2-3 | - | - | TRBV19 | TGTGCCAGTAGTATCGGGCAGGGAAACACAGATACGCAGTATTTT | CASSIGQGNTDTQYF
TRBJ2-7 | TRBD2 | - | TRBV5-1 | TGCGCCAGCAGCTTGGTAGCGGGAGTCCCAAGGGAAGAGCAGTACTTC | CASSLVAGVPREEQYF
TRBJ1-4 | - | - | TRBV24-1 | TGTGCCACCAGTCCGGGGGTTCGTGAAAAACTGTTTTTT | CATSPGVREKLFF
TRBJ2-2 | TRBD1 | - | TRBV29-1 | TGCAGCGTTGCGCCGGCACAGGGGGTGGGAACCGGGGAGCTGTTTTTT | CSVAPAQGVGTGELFF
TRBJ2-4 | - | - | TRBV3-1/TRBV3-2 | TGTGCCAGCAGCCGACAACGAGACATTCAGTACTTC | CASSRQRDIQYF
TRBJ2-5 | TRBD2 | - | TRBV7-7 | TGTGCTAGCAGCTTAGCTCGCGGGAGCCAAGAGACCCAGTACTTC | CASSLARGSQETQYF
TRBJ1-2 | TRBD1 | - | TRBV11-1 | TGTGCCAGCAGCCGCGGACAGGGAAACTATGGCTACACCTTC | CASSRGQGNYGYTF
TRBJ2-3 | TRBD1 | - | TRBV3-1/TRBV3-2 | TGTGCCAGCAGCCTTCGACAGGGGGCCGCGGGAGAACGCACAGATACGCAGTATTTT | CASSLRQGAAGERTDTQYF
TRBJ1-2 | - | - | TRBV19 | TGTGCCAGTAGTATACCTGCAGGGCCTGGCTACACCTTC | CASSIPAGPGYTF
TRBJ1-4 | - | - | TRBV5-1 | TGCGCCAGCAGCTTAGTTCCAGCAACTAATGAAAAACTGTTTTTT | CASSLVPATNEKLFF
TRBJ1-2 | - | - | TRBV7-9 | TGTGCCAGCAGCTCCTCAATTACTCGTTTTAACTATGGCTACACCTTC | CASSSSITRFNYGYTF
TRBJ2-4 | TRBD2 | once | TRBV3-1/TRBV3-2 | TGTGCCAGCAGCACAACTAGCGGGAGGGAAAACATTCAGTACTTC | CASSTTSGRENIQYF
TRBJ1-2 | TRBD1 | - | TRBV30 | TGTGCCTGGAGCAGGGGGAACTATGGCTACACCTTC | CAWSRGNYGYTF
TRBJ2-1 | - | - | TRBV11-3 | TGTGCCAGCAGCTTAGCGGGAGCCCCCTACAATGAGCAGTTCTTC | CASSLAGAPYNEQFF